Listed below are T cell receptor beta chains from one sample, sequenced in a study of cytomegalovirus exposure and HLA in healthy donors. Using immunoSEQ multiplex PCR, the repertoire was profiled, and TCRdb retains in-frame clones only, with some absent. This sample carries 80,000 to 95,000 clones, roughly 67% of them seen once, and the ten largest clones take 2.3%. Material: PBMCs. All receptors derive from a human donor in good health. CDR3s include the opening cysteine and the closing phenylalanine or tryptophan. D genes are given only for firm matches. Expanded clones are given a class, and other clones once, few, many or no size at all.

cdr3_nt cdr3_aa clone_size d_call j_call v_call
TGTGCCAGCAGCTTGGACTCTGCGGGGGCAGCAGGCGGCTACACCTTC CASSLDSAGAAGGYTF . . TRBJ1-2 TRBV7-8
TGCAGCGTTGTAACGGGAGGAAATGAAAAACTGTTTTTT CSVVTGGNEKLFF . . TRBJ1-4 TRBV29-1
TGTGCCAGCAGTTACGGGACAGGGCTGCTGGATCAGCCCCAGCATTTT CASSYGTGLLDQPQHF . TRBD1 TRBJ1-5 TRBV6-6
TGTGCCAGCAGCACGGGACTAGCGGGGGGCCAAGAGACCCAGTACTTC CASSTGLAGGQETQYF . TRBD2 TRBJ2-5 TRBV5-4
TGTGCCAGCAGCTTCCAAGCGGGGGTCTACAATGAGCAGTTCTTC CASSFQAGVYNEQFF . TRBD2 TRBJ2-1 TRBV7-3
TGTGCCAGCAGTTATGAGGTCGGCAGGGGCCACGAGCAGTACTTC CASSYEVGRGHEQYF once . TRBJ2-7 TRBV6-6
TGTGCCAGCAGCTTGGTGGGGACAGGGGTCAATGAGCAGTTCTTC CASSLVGTGVNEQFF few TRBD1 TRBJ2-1 TRBV5-6
TGTGCCAGTAGTAGGACAGGGGGATATCGATCTGAAGCTTTCTTT CASSRTGGYRSEAFF . TRBD1 TRBJ1-1 TRBV19
TGTGCCATACCGGAGCGGAGCCAAGAGACCCAGTACTTC CAIPERSQETQYF . . TRBJ2-5 TRBV21-1
TGTGCCATAAGCAGCCTAATCCGAGGGTTATACTATGGCTACACCTTC CAISSLIRGLYYGYTF . . TRBJ1-2 TRBV6-4
TGTGCCAGCAGTGTACAGGGCTCCCTCTACGAGCAGTACTTC CASSVQGSLYEQYF once . TRBJ2-7 TRBV2
TGTGCCATCAGGTCACCGGGATCGGGCTACGAGCAGTACTTC CAIRSPGSGYEQYF . . TRBJ2-7 TRBV10-3
TGCGCCAGCAGCCAAGCCACAGGGGGCGCAGACTATGGCTACACCTTC CASSQATGGADYGYTF few TRBD1 TRBJ1-2 TRBV4-3
TGCGCCAGCAGCGCAGATACAGGGTACACTGAAGCTTTCTTT CASSADTGYTEAFF . . TRBJ1-1 TRBV5-1
TGCAGCGCGACCACCCTCCCAGGGAGGGGGACTGAAGCTTTCTTT CSATTLPGRGTEAFF . . TRBJ1-1 TRBV29-1
TGCGCCAGCAGCTTGGGACTAGCCAGCCCCCTAGAGCAGTACTTC CASSLGLASPLEQYF few TRBD2 TRBJ2-7 TRBV5-1
TGTGCCAGTAGTATCGGACTCCTAGCGGGGGGCTACGAGCAGTACTTC CASSIGLLAGGYEQYF once TRBD2 TRBJ2-7 TRBV19
TGTGCCAGCAGCTTAGGGGGCGCCGAAAACATTCAGTACTTC CASSLGGAENIQYF . . TRBJ2-4 TRBV7-2
TGCGCCAGCAGTCCGGGACAGGTACCTGAAGCTTTCTTT CASSPGQVPEAFF . TRBD1 TRBJ1-1 TRBV5-1
TGTGCCAGCAGCTTGCCTACAGCCGTATACGAGCAGTACTTC CASSLPTAVYEQYF . . TRBJ2-7 TRBV5-8
TGTGCCAGCAGCTGGGACAGTTCCTACGAGCAGTACTTC CASSWDSSYEQYF . TRBD1 TRBJ2-7 TRBV6-6
TGTGCCAGCACCAACCGACAGGGGGCTTACACTGAAGCTTTCTTT CASTNRQGAYTEAFF . TRBD1 TRBJ1-1 TRBV5-6
TGTGCCAGCAGCGGTAGGGGGCAGGGGGCCTGGGAGACCCAGTACTTC CASSGRGQGAWETQYF . TRBD1 TRBJ2-5 TRBV9
TGTGCCAGCGAGGGCAACAGGGGGCAGGAGCAGTACTTC CASEGNRGQEQYF . TRBD1 TRBJ2-7 TRBV2
TGCAGCGTCAGACAGGGGAGGAACACTGAAGCTTTCTTT CSVRQGRNTEAFF . TRBD1 TRBJ1-1 TRBV29-1
TGTGCCAGCAGCCTTACACGGCGGCCCACCTACGAGCAGTACTTC CASSLTRRPTYEQYF once . TRBJ2-7 TRBV6-5
TGTGCCAGCAGCCCCGGGACTAGCGGGGGGGCCGGCCACAATAAGCAGTTCTTC CASSPGTSGGAGHNKQFF . TRBD2 TRBJ2-1 TRBV5-4
TGTGCCAGTAGTACAGGGGGCGTTATCACTGAAGCTTTCTTT CASSTGGVITEAFF . TRBD1 TRBJ1-1 TRBV19
TGTGCCAGCAGCTTGGATGGACAGGGGGCGCTTGATGGCTACACCTTC CASSLDGQGALDGYTF once TRBD1 TRBJ1-2 TRBV5-4
TGTGCCAGCAGTTTCCCCTCAGGGGGGCCGGATACGCAGTATTTT CASSFPSGGPDTQYF . . TRBJ2-3 TRBV28
TGTGCCAGCAGTTACTCAGGTCCGGGTCGAGCTTTCTTT CASSYSGPGRAFF . . TRBJ1-1 TRBV6-5
TGTGCCAGCAGCTTCCGACAGGGGGTGGGCACTGAAGCTTTCTTT CASSFRQGVGTEAFF . TRBD1 TRBJ1-1 TRBV13
TGTGCCAGTAGTTTGGACTTCCGGGACAGGGAGGCAGATACGCAGTATTTT CASSLDFRDREADTQYF . TRBD1 TRBJ2-3 TRBV19
TGCGCCAGCAGAAGGAGCGGGGATAATGAGCAGTTCTTC CASRRSGDNEQFF . TRBD2 TRBJ2-1 TRBV5-1
TGTGCCAGCAGCTTGGAAAGGGGACAGGGGCCCAACACTGAAGCTTTCTTT CASSLERGQGPNTEAFF few TRBD1 TRBJ1-1 TRBV5-4
TGTGCCTGGAGTGAGGGGTTTAACACCATATATTTT CAWSEGFNTIYF . . TRBJ1-3 TRBV30
TGTGCCAGCAGTGAAAGGGGGCGGGACACTGAAGCTTTCTTT CASSERGRDTEAFF . TRBD1 TRBJ1-1 TRBV6-1
TGTGCCAGTAGTAAGGCAGGCGTTGGGGCTGGAGCAGGGCCATACAATGAGCAGTTCTTC CASSKAGVGAGAGPYNEQFF . . TRBJ2-1 TRBV19
TGTGCCAGCATCCAGAACCAGGGGGGAACTGAAGCTTTCTTT CASIQNQGGTEAFF . TRBD1 TRBJ1-1 TRBV7-2
TGTGCCAGCAGCGGGGGGTCCTCGAACACAGATACGCAGTATTTT CASSGGSSNTDTQYF . . TRBJ2-3 TRBV5-4
TGTGCCTGGAGTGTTTTGTCCGCAGGTTTATCTTTTCAGTACTTC CAWSVLSAGLSFQYF few . TRBJ2-7 TRBV30
TGTGCCAGCAGCACACGACTAGCGGAGACCCAGTACTTC CASSTRLAETQYF . TRBD2 TRBJ2-5 TRBV11-2
TGTGCCAGCAGCGCCTCACAGGGCGGGAACACTGAAGCTTTCTTT CASSASQGGNTEAFF . . TRBJ1-1 TRBV9
TGTGCCAGCGGAGGGGTTAGCGGGGCCCGTGGGGAGACCCAGTACTTC CASGGVSGARGETQYF . TRBD2 TRBJ2-5 TRBV2
TGTGCCAGCAGCCCGGGAAACTATGGCTACACCTTC CASSPGNYGYTF . . TRBJ1-2 TRBV7-6
TGTGCTAGTGGTTTGCCCCAGGGAAATGAGGCGGGGGGGCCGCTGTACGGTGAGCAGTTCTTC CASGLPQGNEAGGPLYGEQFF . TRBD2 TRBJ2-1 TRBV12-5
TGTGCCAGCAGTAGTGTCCGTGAAGCGGCTTTCTTT CASSSVREAAFF few . TRBJ1-1 TRBV2
TGTGCCAGCAGCCCCTTTTTCGGGGTTCCCACTGAAGCTTTCTTT CASSPFFGVPTEAFF . . TRBJ1-1 TRBV5-6
TGTGCCAGCAGTACGACAGGGGACCCCTACAATGAGCAGTTCTTC CASSTTGDPYNEQFF . TRBD1 TRBJ2-1 TRBV6-5
TGTGCCAGCAGCGCCGGACACAGCAATCAGCCCCAGCATTTT CASSAGHSNQPQHF . . TRBJ1-5 TRBV5-4
TGTGCCAGCAGCTTAGCGCTACAGGGCAAAGGCTACACCTTC CASSLALQGKGYTF . . TRBJ1-2 TRBV7-2
TGTGCCACCAGCAGGCGGGTGAACACTGAAGCTTTCTTT CATSRRVNTEAFF . . TRBJ1-1 TRBV15
TGTGCCAGCAGTCTGGGGACACTGAACACTGAAGCTTTCTTT CASSLGTLNTEAFF . . TRBJ1-1 TRBV6-5